This TCR beta chain comes out of a study of CD8 T cells in ankylosing spondylitis. Library preparation for TCR beta used quantitative 5'-RACE with molecular barcodes. TCRdb passed the 5' RACE reads through MiXCR, listing each CDR3 protein once. This sample carries about 130,000 distinct CDR3 sequences, over 6% of them seen once, and the ten largest clones take more than 9%. Study outcomes and limitations: Earlier authors reported some of these motif variants in reactive arthritis synovial fluid and blood. Disease-linked clones reportedly showed significant enrichment in matched ankylosing spondylitis synovial fluid. Researchers report that disease-linked clones proved CD8+ and relatively rare in peripheral blood.

This clonotype was recorded many times. The antigen remains undetermined. At one end the junction does not follow the germline gene, possibly because of a read error. Per germline, CDR1 ENHRY and CDR2 SYGVKD. The CDR3 is 13 residues long. This TCR came from a male donor with ankylosing spondylitis or in good health (not recorded which). The specimen sequenced was blood, either unsorted or a sorted T cell fraction (not recorded which). The chain employs TRBV10-3 and TRBJ2-7, with a weak D call TRBD1 (7 bases). The CDR3, as DNA: TGTGCCATCAGGGCGGGACAGACCTATGAGCAGTACTTC. Its protein is CAIRAGQTYEQYF.